This T cell receptor (beta chain) stems from a study of control samples from healthy donors and cancer patients. This table comes from immunoSEQ multiplex PCR, and its TCRdb copy is limited to in-frame clones, with some not included. The sample yields around 86,000 clones, roughly 89% seen once. With V trimmed by 3 bases and J by 3 bases, 1 base remained unmatched. The CDR3 has 15 residues. Germline values: CDR1 SGHTS, CDR2 YDEGEE. The chain couples TRBV5-8 to TRBJ2-2, with 11 positions matching TRBD2. Specimen: PBMCs. The source is a woman in her fifties or sixties with head and neck cancer. The CDR3 DNA reads TGTGCCAGCAGCTCACTAGCGGGAGACACCGGGGAGCTGTTTTTT. Protein sequence: CASSSLAGDTGELFF.